The 30 T cell receptor beta chains given below trace back to one sample, sequenced in a study of molecular identifiers for immune sequencing clone quantification. MiXCR was run by TCRdb on the PCR reads, yielding one entry per CDR3 protein. The sample holds 400,000 to 600,000 distinct CDR3 sequences, around 21% seen once. Material for sequencing was naive CD8+ T cells from blood, with Jurkat cell RNA spiked in. The sample's subset: FACS-sorted CD8+CD4-CCR7+CD45RA+ naive T cells. The receptors originated from a human donor in good health. Some libraries in this study had Jurkat cell RNA spiked in.

As to this clonotype: A much larger clone lies a single base off, so this may be a read error. V gene TRBV29-1 combines with J gene TRBJ2-1, with unresolved D. This CDR3 region has 12 residues. CDR1 and CDR2 (germline): SQVTM, ANQGSEA. The CDR3 DNA follows: TGCAGCGTTGAAGAAGGTGACACTGAGCGGTTCTTC. Encoded protein: CSVEEGDTERFF.

This chain links TRBV20-1 with TRBJ1-3; weak D call: TRBD1 (5 bases). This CDR3 region has 14 residues. Looked up from germline, CDR1 is DFQATT and CDR2 is SNEGSKA (reference sequence). Trimming stripped 3 bases from V and 2 bases from J, with 11 bases between. This chain's CDR3 is CSASTGDPGNTIYF. The CDR3 region has the DNA TGCAGTGCTAGTACAGGAGACCCTGGAAACACCATATATTTT.

V is TRBV6-1 and J is TRBJ2-1, with 10 bases lining up with TRBD2. This CDR3 is 19 amino acids long. CDR1 MNHNS and CDR2 SASEGT come from the germline V gene. J gave up 0 bases and V 3 bases, and 11 bases lay outside the gene matches. CDR3 loop: CASSEPVTSGFLSYNEQFF. CDR3 coding DNA: TGTGCCAGCAGTGAGCCCGTGACTAGCGGGTTTCTCTCCTACAATGAGCAGTTCTTC.

This clonotype was seen at least ten times. The chain has TRBV7-9 and TRBJ2-4; 7 nucleotides match TRBD1. This CDR3 has 16 residues. Germline V CDR1 and CDR2: SEHNR, FQNEAQ (reference sequence). V was pared by 5 bases and J by 5 bases, with 12 bases of the junction left unmatched. CDR3 protein: CASSHHRGQEENIQYF. CDR3 sequence (DNA): TGTGCCAGCAGCCATCATCGTGGACAGGAAGAAAACATTCAGTACTTC.

V and J are TRBV6-5 and TRBJ1-4; 7 nucleotides line up with TRBD1. The V gene's germline CDR1 is MNHEY and CDR2 SVGAGI. With V trimmed by 5 bases and J by 0 bases, 9 bases remained unmatched. The CDR3 sequence is 17 residues long. The CDR3 loop is CASSSHGTEATNEKLFF. DNA of the CDR3: TGTGCCAGCAGTAGCCATGGGACAGAGGCAACTAATGAAAAACTGTTTTTT.

This clonotype was detected only a few times. The chain recombines TRBV27 with TRBJ2-7; 7 nucleotides line up with TRBD1. The length of the CDR3 is 16 residues. J lost 0 bases, V lost 5 bases, and 10 bases had no gene match. Germline V lookup: CDR1 MNHEY, CDR2 SMNVEV (reference sequence). CDR3 loop: CASSTRDSLSSYEQYF. CDR3 bases: TGTGCCAGCAGTACACGGGACAGCCTGAGCTCCTACGAGCAGTACTTC.

This clonotype was seen repeatedly, ten times or more. J is TRBJ1-1 and V is TRBV5-4, with 11 bases lining up with TRBD1. Germline trimming cut 7 bases from V and 7 bases from J; bases unmatched to any gene: 6. CDR1 and CDR2 from the germline V gene are SGHNT and YYREEE (reference sequence). The CDR3 totals 13 residues. The CDR3 DNA sequence: TGTGCCAGCGGACAGGGGGCATATATTGAAGCTTTCTTT. As protein: CASGQGAYIEAFF.

This clonotype was observed at least ten times. The chain recombines TRBV13 with TRBJ1-4; D perhaps matches TRBD1 (6 bases). The CDR3 runs to 15 residues. The germline CDR1 and CDR2 sequences are PRHDT and FYEKMQ (reference sequence). V lost 2 bases to trimming and J lost 3 bases, with 10 bases between them. CDR3 sequence (DNA): TGTGCCAGCAGCTTAAGGGGACATCCTAATGAAAAACTGTTTTTT. This gives the protein CASSLRGHPNEKLFF.

This clonotype has just a few counts. This rearrangement joins TRBV6-1 to TRBJ1-5; possibly TRBD1 for D (5 bases). Germline lookup yields CDR1 MNHNS and CDR2 SASEGT. Between the trimmed V and J ends, which lost 1 base and 0 bases, there was a span of 10 bases. The CDR3 is 16 residues long. CDR3 sequence (DNA): TGTGCCAGCAGTGAAGTGGGGACGTATAGCAATCAGCCCCAGCATTTT. Protein sequence: CASSEVGTYSNQPQHF.

This clonotype has only a few counts. The rearrangement uses TRBV6-6 and TRBJ1-5; 7 bases map to TRBD1. The CDR3 covers 15 residues. CDR1 and CDR2 from the germline V gene are MNHNY and SVGAGI (reference sequence). V lost 7 bases, J lost 0 bases, and 6 bases stayed unmatched. CDR3 amino acids: CASTLNRGSNQPQHF. The CDR3 region has the DNA TGTGCCAGCACCTTGAACAGGGGTAGCAATCAGCCCCAGCATTTT.

This clonotype was counted at least ten times. The chain has TRBV7-7 and TRBJ2-1; a possible D gene is TRBD2 (5 bases). V was clipped by 5 bases and J by 6 bases, with 14 bases between them. Looked up from germline, CDR1 is SSHAT and CDR2 is FNYEAQ (reference sequence). The CDR3 length is 14 residues. The CDR3 sequence: CASSPGPRANEQFF. The CDR3 DNA reads TGTGCCAGCAGCCCCGGGCCGAGGGCCAATGAGCAGTTCTTC.

In the case of this clonotype: It may be a read error: a sequence one base away is much more abundant. The V gene is TRBV9, the J gene TRBJ2-2, with a tentative D call TRBD1 (5 bases). The germline V and J ends were trimmed by 0 bases and 3 bases, with 9 bases remaining between them. This CDR3 spans 15 amino acids. In germline, CDR1 is SGDLS, CDR2 YYNGEE. The CDR3 sequence is CASSVDDSHTGELFF. The DNA of the CDR3 is TGTGCCAGCAGCGTAGACGACAGCCACACCGGGGAGCTGTTTTTT.

Turning to this clonotype: The conserved phenylalanine or tryptophan normally closing the CDR3 is absent here, so this likely arose from a read error. The chain couples TRBV16 to TRBJ1-1; the D gene is possibly TRBD1 (6 bases). This CDR3 has 13 amino acids. Germline-derived CDR1 and CDR2 are KGHSY and FQNENV. V was trimmed by 1 base and J by 4 bases, leaving 7 bases between them. CDR3 DNA: TGTGCCAGCAGCCAATTAGGGGGCACTGAAGCTTTCCTT. This codes for CASSQLGGTEAFL.

This chain joins TRBV9 and TRBJ2-5, with D possibly being TRBD2 (6 bases). The length of the CDR3 is 14 residues. Germline V lookup: CDR1 SGDLS, CDR2 YYNGEE. Trimming removed 2 bases from V and 10 bases from J, with 18 bases in between. CDR3 sequence: CASSVRDFPVGQYF. The CDR3 DNA reads TGTGCCAGCAGCGTCCGGGACTTCCCCGTTGGCCAGTACTTC.

This clonotype was found many times. The gene calls are TRBV5-1 and TRBJ2-5; 13 bases align to TRBD2. Germline values: CDR1 SGHRS, CDR2 YFSETQ. V dropped 4 bases and J dropped 3; count of bases not matched to a gene: 3. The length of the CDR3 is 15 residues. Here the CDR3 DNA reads TGCGCCAGCAGCACCGGACTAGCGGGGGAAGAGACCCAGTACTTC. This gives the protein CASSTGLAGEETQYF.

The V gene is TRBV6-2 or TRBV6-3, the J gene TRBJ2-3; 9 bases line up with TRBD1. There are 16 residues in the CDR3. Germline CDR1 and CDR2: MNHEY and SVGEGT. V was clipped by 2 bases and J by 11 bases; unmatched bases: 14. CDR3 sequence reads: CASSYANRGPKAGQYF. The CDR3, as DNA: TGTGCCAGCAGTTACGCGAACAGGGGGCCAAAGGCGGGGCAGTATTTT.

The chain carries TRBV19 and TRBJ2-5; the D is unclear. V was clipped by 3 bases and J by 5 bases, with 7 bases between them. This CDR3 contains 12 residues. Germline V gives CDR1 LNHDA, CDR2 SQIVND (reference sequence). The CDR3 region has the DNA TGTGCCAGTAGTATCCTAGGGGAGACCCAGTACTTC. This translates into CASSILGETQYF.

The chain has TRBV6-5 and TRBJ2-7; 10 bases are shared with TRBD1. This CDR3 spans 17 amino acids. J lost 3 bases, V lost 5 bases, and 13 bases had no gene match. Germline V gene sequence: CDR1 MNHEY, CDR2 SVGAGI. CDR3 nucleotides: TGTGCCAGCAGTCCAACCACCGGGACAGGGGTCCTCTACGAGCAGTACTTC. Protein: CASSPTTGTGVLYEQYF.

Details on this clonotype: A read error is possible here, since a much larger clone lies one base away. The CDR3 end shows no conserved phenylalanine or tryptophan, and so a read error is likely. The CDR3 spells CAWSAVLFQADTQYL. Written as DNA, the CDR3 is TGTGCCTGGAGTGCTGTGCTATTTCAGGCAGATACGCAGTATCTT. The rearrangement uses TRBV30 and TRBJ2-3; D unclear. Germline CDR1 is GTSNPN and CDR2 is SVGIG (reference sequence). CDR3 length equals 15 residues. V dropped 1 base and J dropped 4 bases, with 15 bases sitting between them.

In this sample, this clonotype turned up many times. The chain uses TRBV7-2 and TRBJ2-7; D possibly corresponds to TRBD1 (5 bases). Germline V gene sequence: CDR1 SGHTA, CDR2 FQGNSA. The CDR3 length is 14 residues. The V gene lost 1 base and the J gene lost 6 bases, with 13 bases spanning the gap. CDR3 region: CASSLEAGLGEQYF. The CDR3 DNA reads as TGTGCCAGCAGCTTAGAAGCAGGGTTGGGCGAGCAGTACTTC.

As for this clonotype: In this CDR3 the conserved last residue, phenylalanine or tryptophan, is missing, so a read error is likely. The rearrangement joins TRBV7-2 to TRBJ2-7; D is unclear. V lost 1 base and J 2 bases, leaving 12 bases between the germline ends. The CDR3 runs to 15 residues. Germline loops: CDR1 SGHTA, CDR2 FQGNSA. CDR3 loop: CASSLDGSYPYEQYS. CDR3 DNA: TGTGCCAGCAGCTTAGACGGGTCCTACCCCTACGAGCAGTACTCC.

In regard to this clonotype: One junction end disagrees with the germline gene, perhaps due to a read error. CDR3 nucleotide sequence: TGTGCCAGCAGTTCCTCCGGGACGGTTAATTCACCCCCCCACTTT. As protein: CASSSSGTVNSPPHF. The rearrangement links TRBV28 to TRBJ1-6; tentatively, D is TRBD1 (5 bases). This CDR3 region has 15 residues. The V gene's germline CDR1 is MDHEN and CDR2 SYDVKM. Full variable domain (remainder filled in from reference TRBV28 and TRBJ1-6): DVKVTQSSRYLVKRTGEKVFLECVQDMDHENMFWYRQDPGLGLRLIYFSYDVKMKEKGDIPEGYSVSREKKERFSLILESASTNQTSMYLCASSSSGTVNSPPHFGNGTRLTVT.

This clonotype was seen ten or more times. The V and J genes are TRBV3-1 and TRBJ2-3, with TRBD2 as a possible D gene (5 bases). The CDR3 contains 13 residues. Germline V gene data show CDR1 as LGHDT and CDR2 as YNNKEL (reference sequence). The V end lost 4 bases, the J end lost 6 bases, and 11 bases lay between the germline ends. CDR3 DNA: TGTGCCAGCAGCCCAGAGGGTTCGGATACGCAGTATTTT. Protein product: CASSPEGSDTQYF.

This clonotype was observed many times. The chain recombines TRBV29-1 with TRBJ2-3, with 8 positions matching TRBD1. The CDR3 runs to 14 residues. Germline loops: CDR1 SQVTM, CDR2 ANQGSEA. Trimming took 7 bases from V and 2 from J; bases not matched to a gene: 8. The CDR3 spells CSGLGDRLTDTQYF. As DNA, the CDR3 is TGCAGCGGACTAGGGGACAGGCTCACAGATACGCAGTATTTT.

Ten or more counts support this clonotype. This sequence joins TRBV4-1 and TRBJ2-5, with 12 positions matching TRBD2. Germline V lookup: CDR1 MGHRA, CDR2 YSYEKL. The junction had 10 bases not matched to a gene; V was cut back by 4 bases and J by 1 base. The CDR3 runs to 18 residues. CDR3 loop: CASSPIPLAGGPQETQYF. The CDR3 nucleotides are TGCGCCAGCAGCCCTATCCCCCTAGCGGGGGGGCCCCAAGAGACCCAGTACTTC.

This clonotype has a handful of counts. The CDR3 sequence is CASSNGASNQPQHF. DNA of the CDR3: TGTGCCAGTAGTAATGGAGCTAGCAATCAGCCCCAGCATTTT. This rearrangement joins TRBV19 to TRBJ1-5, with D unclear. Germline values: CDR1 LNHDA, CDR2 SQIVND (reference sequence). This CDR3 comprises 14 residues. V was clipped by 4 bases and J by 0 bases, with 7 bases between them.

The V gene is TRBV19, the J gene TRBJ2-1; D unresolved. With 3 bases removed from V and 2 bases from J, the gap between germline ends came to 17 bases. This CDR3 region has 17 residues. Germline loops: CDR1 LNHDA, CDR2 SQIVND (reference sequence). The CDR3 coding sequence is TGTGCCAGTAGTATTGTGTCCGCCCCAGGACCCTACAATGAGCAGTTCTTC. This sequence encodes CASSIVSAPGPYNEQFF.

A note on this clonotype: A much larger clone differs from this one at a single base, so this may be a read error. The J gene is TRBJ2-5, the V gene TRBV28; D ambiguous. Looked up from germline, CDR1 is MDHEN and CDR2 is SYDVKM. CDR3 length: 15 amino acids. Trimming shortened V by 6 bases and J by 1 base, and 15 bases separated the two germline ends. This CDR3 reads CASSTDWNTQETQYF. The CDR3 coding sequence is TGTGCCAGCAGCACCGACTGGAACACCCAAGAGACCCAGTACTTC.

The chain couples TRBV5-6 to TRBJ1-4, with D possibly matching TRBD1 (5 bases). Germline CDR1 reads SGHDT; CDR2 reads YYEEEE. V shed 0 bases and J shed 8 bases, with 14 bases lying between them. The CDR3 loop spans 15 amino acids. CDR3 in amino acids: CASSLGAGWNEKLFF. The CDR3 nucleotides read TGTGCCAGCAGCTTGGGTGCAGGGTGGAACGAAAAACTGTTTTTT.

V gene TRBV12-3 or TRBV12-4 combines with J gene TRBJ2-5; no clear D. The V end lost 6 bases, the J end lost 2 bases, and 10 bases lay between the germline ends. This CDR3 region has 13 residues. CDR3 loop: CASRGWKQETQYF. The CDR3 DNA is TGTGCCAGCAGGGGATGGAAACAAGAGACCCAGTACTTC.